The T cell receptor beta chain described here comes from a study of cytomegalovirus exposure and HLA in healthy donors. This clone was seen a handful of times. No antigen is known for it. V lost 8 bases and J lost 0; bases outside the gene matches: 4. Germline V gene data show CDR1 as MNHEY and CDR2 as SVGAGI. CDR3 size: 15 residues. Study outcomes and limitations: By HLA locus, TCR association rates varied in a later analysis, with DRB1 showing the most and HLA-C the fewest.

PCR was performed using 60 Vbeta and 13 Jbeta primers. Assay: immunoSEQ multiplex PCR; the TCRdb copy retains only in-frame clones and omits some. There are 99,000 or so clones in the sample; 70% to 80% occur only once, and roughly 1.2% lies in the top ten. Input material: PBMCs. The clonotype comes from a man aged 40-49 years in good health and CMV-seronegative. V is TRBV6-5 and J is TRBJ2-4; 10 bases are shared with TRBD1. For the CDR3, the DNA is TGTGCCAGCCGACAGGGGGCTGTAGCCAAAAACATTCAGTACTTC. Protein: CASRQGAVAKNIQYF.